Described below is a single T cell receptor (beta chain) sequence and its context. The antigen is not known. Clones were sequenced by immunoSEQ multiplex PCR, and TCRdb holds only the in-frame ones, with some missing. The table has approximately 90,000 clones, 70% to 90% seen once. This sample was included in a study of OX40 agonist ivuxolimab in advanced cancers. Findings of the study overall: Antigen specificity of clonally expanded peripheral T cells was not established.

Germline V CDR1 and CDR2: SGHRS, YFSETQ. With 3 bases clipped from V and 5 bases from J, the junction kept 7 bases outside the gene matches. This CDR3 is 16 amino acids long. The material was CD4+ or CD8+ T cells sorted from blood, obtained in a trial of the OX40 agonist ivuxolimab. This TCR was recovered from an adult with an advanced solid tumor such as melanoma, head and neck, liver or kidney cancer. V gene TRBV5-1 combines with J gene TRBJ2-5; TRBD2 matches at 13 bases. CDR3 sequence reads: CASSSGLAGAWETQYF. The CDR3 nucleotides read TGCGCCAGCAGCTCCGGACTAGCGGGGGCCTGGGAGACCCAGTACTTC. Complete variable domain (other parts from reference TRBV5-1 and TRBJ2-5): KAGVTQTPRYLIKTRGQQVTLSCSPISGHRSVSWYQQTPGQGLQFLFEYFSETQRNKGNFPGRFSGRQFSNSRSEMNVSTLELGDSALYLCASSSGLAGAWETQYFGPGTRLLVL.